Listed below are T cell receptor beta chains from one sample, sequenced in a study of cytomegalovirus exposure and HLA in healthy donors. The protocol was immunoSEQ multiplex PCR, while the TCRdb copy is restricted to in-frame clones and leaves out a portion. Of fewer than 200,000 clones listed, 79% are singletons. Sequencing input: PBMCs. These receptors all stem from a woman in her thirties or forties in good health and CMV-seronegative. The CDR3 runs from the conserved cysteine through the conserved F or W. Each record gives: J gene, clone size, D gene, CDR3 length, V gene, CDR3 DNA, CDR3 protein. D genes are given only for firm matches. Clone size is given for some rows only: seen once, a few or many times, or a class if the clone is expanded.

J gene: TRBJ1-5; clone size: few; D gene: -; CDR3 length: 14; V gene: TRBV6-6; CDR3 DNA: TGTGCCAGCAGTTACTCGGAGGGAAATCAGCCCCAGCATTTT; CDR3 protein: CASSYSEGNQPQHF
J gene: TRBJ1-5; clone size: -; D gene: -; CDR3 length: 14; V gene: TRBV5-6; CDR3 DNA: TGTGCCAGCAGCCCAGGGGTTGGCAATCAGCCCCAGCATTTT; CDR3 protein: CASSPGVGNQPQHF
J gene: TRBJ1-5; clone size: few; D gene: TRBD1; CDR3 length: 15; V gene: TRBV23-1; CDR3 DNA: TGCGCCAGCAGTCCTGGACAGGGGTTACGGCAGCCCCAGCATTTT; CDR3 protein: CASSPGQGLRQPQHF
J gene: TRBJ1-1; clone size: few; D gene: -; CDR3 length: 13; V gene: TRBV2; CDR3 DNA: TGTGCCAGCTCGGGGTCCGCTGGCACTGAAGCTTTCTTT; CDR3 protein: CASSGSAGTEAFF
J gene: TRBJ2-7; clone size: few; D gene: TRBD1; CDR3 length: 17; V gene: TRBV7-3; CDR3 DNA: TGTGCCAGCAGCGTCAGCTCCGGGACAGGGTCTCTAAACGAGCAGTACTTC; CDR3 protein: CASSVSSGTGSLNEQYF
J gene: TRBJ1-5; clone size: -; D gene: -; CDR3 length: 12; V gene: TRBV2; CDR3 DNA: TGTGCCAGCAGTTATAACGGAGTGCCCCAGCATTTT; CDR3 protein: CASSYNGVPQHF
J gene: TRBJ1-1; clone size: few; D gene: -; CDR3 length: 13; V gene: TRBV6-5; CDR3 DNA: TGTGCCAGCAGTTACACTGGGAACACTGAAGCTTTCTTT; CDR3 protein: CASSYTGNTEAFF
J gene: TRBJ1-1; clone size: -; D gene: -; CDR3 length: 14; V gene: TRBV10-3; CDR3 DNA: TGTGCCATCAGGGGGGCCAGGGGGAACACTGAAGCTTTCTTT; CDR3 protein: CAIRGARGNTEAFF
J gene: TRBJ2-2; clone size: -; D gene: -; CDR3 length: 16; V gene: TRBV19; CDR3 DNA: TGTGCCAGTACCACCCCCGGGACTGCGAACACCGGGGAGCTGTTTTTT; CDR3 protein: CASTTPGTANTGELFF
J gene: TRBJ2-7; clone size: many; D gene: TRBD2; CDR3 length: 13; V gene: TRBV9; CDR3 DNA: TGTGCCAGCAGCGGCGGGAGAATGGAAGAGCAGTACTTC; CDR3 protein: CASSGGRMEEQYF
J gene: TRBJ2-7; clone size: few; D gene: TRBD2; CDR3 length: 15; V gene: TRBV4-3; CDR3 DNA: TGCGCCCAGGGAGGCTGGAGCGGGAGTAGGAACGAGCAGTACTTC; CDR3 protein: CAQGGWSGSRNEQYF
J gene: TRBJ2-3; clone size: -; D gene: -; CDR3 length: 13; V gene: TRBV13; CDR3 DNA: TGTGCCAGCAGCTTACGCCAGACAGATACGCAGTATTTT; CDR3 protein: CASSLRQTDTQYF
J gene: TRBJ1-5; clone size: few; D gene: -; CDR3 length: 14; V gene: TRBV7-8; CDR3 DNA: TGTGCCAGCAGCTTTCCCGGTAGCAATCAGCCCCAGCATTTT; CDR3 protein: CASSFPGSNQPQHF
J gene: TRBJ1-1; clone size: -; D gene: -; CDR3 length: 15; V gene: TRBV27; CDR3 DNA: TGTGCCAGCAGTTTAAGTCAGGGAGGGTATGGTGAAGCTTTCTTT; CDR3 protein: CASSLSQGGYGEAFF
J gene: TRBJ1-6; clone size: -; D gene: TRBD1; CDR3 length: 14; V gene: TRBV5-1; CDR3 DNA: TGCGCCAGCGGGACCGGGACAGCCAATTCACCCCTCCACTTT; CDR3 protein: CASGTGTANSPLHF
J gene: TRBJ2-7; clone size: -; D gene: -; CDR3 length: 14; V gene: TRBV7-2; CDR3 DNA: TGTGCCAGCACCACAGCTTCGGGGTCCTACGAGCAGTACTTC; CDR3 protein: CASTTASGSYEQYF
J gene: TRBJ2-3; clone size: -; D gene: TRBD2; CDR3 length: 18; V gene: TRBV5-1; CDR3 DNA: TGCGCCAGCAGCCCCTTTGGGCGGAGCGGGGGGCCGGTGGATACGCAGTATTTT; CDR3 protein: CASSPFGRSGGPVDTQYF
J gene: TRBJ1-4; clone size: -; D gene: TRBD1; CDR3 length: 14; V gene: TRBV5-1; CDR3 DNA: TGCGCCAGCAGCAACGACAGGGCCGGAGAAAAACTGTTTTTT; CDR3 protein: CASSNDRAGEKLFF
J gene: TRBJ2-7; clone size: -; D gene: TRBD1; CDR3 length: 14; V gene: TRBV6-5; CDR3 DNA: TGTGCCAGCAGTTTACGACAGGGGGCTAGCGAGCAGTACTTC; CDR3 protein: CASSLRQGASEQYF
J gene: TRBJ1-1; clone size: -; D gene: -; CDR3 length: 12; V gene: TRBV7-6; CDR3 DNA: TGTGCCAGCAGCTTAGGCGGGGGTGAAGCTTTCTTT; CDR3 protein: CASSLGGGEAFF
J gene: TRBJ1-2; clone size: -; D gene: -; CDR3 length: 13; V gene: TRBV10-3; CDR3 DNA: TGTGCCATCAGTGAGTCCATTGGCGGAGGCTACACCTTC; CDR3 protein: CAISESIGGGYTF
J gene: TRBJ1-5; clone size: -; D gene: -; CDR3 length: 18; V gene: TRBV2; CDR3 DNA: TGTGCCAGCAGTGTACGGGACGGACAGAGGGAGTCCAATCAGCCCCAGCATTTT; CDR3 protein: CASSVRDGQRESNQPQHF
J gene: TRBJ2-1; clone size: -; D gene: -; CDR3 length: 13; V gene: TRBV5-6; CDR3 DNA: TGTGCCAGCAGCTTCGGACACTCCAATGAGCAGTTCTTC; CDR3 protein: CASSFGHSNEQFF
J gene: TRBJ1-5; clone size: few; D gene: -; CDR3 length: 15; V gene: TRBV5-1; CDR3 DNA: TGCGCCAGCAGCTTGTTTTCCGGAGGGGATCAGCCCCAGCATTTT; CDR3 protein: CASSLFSGGDQPQHF
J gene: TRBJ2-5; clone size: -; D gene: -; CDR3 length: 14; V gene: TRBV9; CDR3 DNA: TGTGCCAGCAGCGTAGGACTTCCGGGGTGGGCCCAGTACTTC; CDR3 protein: CASSVGLPGWAQYF
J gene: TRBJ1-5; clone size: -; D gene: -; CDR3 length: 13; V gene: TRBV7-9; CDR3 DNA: TGTGCCAGCAGCTTAGACAGTTATCAGCCCCAGCATTTT; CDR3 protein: CASSLDSYQPQHF
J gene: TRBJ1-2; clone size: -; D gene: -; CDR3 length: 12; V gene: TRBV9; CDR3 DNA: TGTGCCAGCAGCGTCCACAGTGGTGGCTACACCTTC; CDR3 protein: CASSVHSGGYTF
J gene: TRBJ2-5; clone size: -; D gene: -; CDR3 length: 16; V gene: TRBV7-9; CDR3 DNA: TGTGCCAGCAGCTTGGGGGGACCACCGACTGAGGAGACCCAGTACTTC; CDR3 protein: CASSLGGPPTEETQYF
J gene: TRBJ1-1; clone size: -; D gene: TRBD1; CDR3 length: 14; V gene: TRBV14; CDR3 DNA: TGTGCCAGCAGCCCCTGGACAGGGAGGACTGAAGCTTTCTTT; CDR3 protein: CASSPWTGRTEAFF
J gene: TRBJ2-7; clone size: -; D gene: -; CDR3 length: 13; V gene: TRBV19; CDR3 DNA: TGTGCCAGTAGTATTGACAGCACCTACGAGCAGTACTTC; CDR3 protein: CASSIDSTYEQYF
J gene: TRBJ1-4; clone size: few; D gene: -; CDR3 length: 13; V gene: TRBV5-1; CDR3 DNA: TGCGCCAGCAGCTTGGGTACAGGGGAAAAACTGTTTTTT; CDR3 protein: CASSLGTGEKLFF
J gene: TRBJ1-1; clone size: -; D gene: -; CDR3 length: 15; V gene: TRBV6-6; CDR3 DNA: TGTGCCAGCAGTTACTCCCTTGGGCTGAACACTGAAGCTTTCTTT; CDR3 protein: CASSYSLGLNTEAFF
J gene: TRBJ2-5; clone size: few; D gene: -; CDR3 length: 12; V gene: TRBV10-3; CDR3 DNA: TGTGCCATCGGAGGGAGTCAAGAGACCCAGTACTTC; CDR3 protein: CAIGGSQETQYF
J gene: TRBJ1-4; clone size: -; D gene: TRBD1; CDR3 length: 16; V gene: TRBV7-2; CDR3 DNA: TGTGCCAGCAGCTTAGACGGCCAGGGGGCGGGGGAAAAACTGTTTTTT; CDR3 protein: CASSLDGQGAGEKLFF
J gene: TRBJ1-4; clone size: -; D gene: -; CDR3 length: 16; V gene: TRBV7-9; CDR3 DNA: TGTGCCAGCAGCTTAGCCCTAGAGCAGAACGGAGGAAAACTGTTTTTT; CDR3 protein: CASSLALEQNGGKLFF
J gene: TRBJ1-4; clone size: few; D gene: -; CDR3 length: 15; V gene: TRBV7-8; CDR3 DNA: TGTGCCAGCAGTCCTTTGAGGGGGACTAATGAAAAACTGTTTTTT; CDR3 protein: CASSPLRGTNEKLFF
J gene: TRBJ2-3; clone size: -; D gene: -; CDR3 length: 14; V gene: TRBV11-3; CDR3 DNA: TGTGCCAGCAGCTTGATCGGGAGCACAGATACGCAGTATTTT; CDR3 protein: CASSLIGSTDTQYF
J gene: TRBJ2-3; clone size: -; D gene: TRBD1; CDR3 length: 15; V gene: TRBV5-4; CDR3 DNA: TGTGCCAGTGAAACAGGGGTCCCAAGCACAGATACGCAGTATTTT; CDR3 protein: CASETGVPSTDTQYF
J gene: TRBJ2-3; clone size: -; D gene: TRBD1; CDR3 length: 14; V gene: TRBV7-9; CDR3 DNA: TGTGCCAGCAGCTTAACAGGGGGCACAGATACGCAGTATTTT; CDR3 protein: CASSLTGGTDTQYF
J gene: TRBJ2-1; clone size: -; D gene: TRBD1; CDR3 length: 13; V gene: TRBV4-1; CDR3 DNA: TGCGCCAGCAAGAGGACAGGGGACAATGAGCAGTTCTTC; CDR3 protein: CASKRTGDNEQFF
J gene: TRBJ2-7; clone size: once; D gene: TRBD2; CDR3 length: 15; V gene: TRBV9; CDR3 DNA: TGTGCCAGCAGCGTAGAACTAGCGGGTCTTTCTGAGCAGTACTTC; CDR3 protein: CASSVELAGLSEQYF
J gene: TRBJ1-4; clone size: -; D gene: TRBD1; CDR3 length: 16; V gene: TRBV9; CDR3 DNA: TGTGCCAGCAGCGTAGGGGGACAGGGGGCTTATGAAAAACTGTTTTTT; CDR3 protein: CASSVGGQGAYEKLFF
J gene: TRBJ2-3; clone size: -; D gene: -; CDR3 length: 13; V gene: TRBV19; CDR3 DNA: TGTGCCAGTAGTACGGGAGAAGGTGTTACGCAGTATTTT; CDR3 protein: CASSTGEGVTQYF
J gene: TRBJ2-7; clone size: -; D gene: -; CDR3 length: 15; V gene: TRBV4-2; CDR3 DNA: TGTGCCAGCAGCCAAGGCGCTAGCGTAGACTACGAGCAGTACTTC; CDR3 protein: CASSQGASVDYEQYF
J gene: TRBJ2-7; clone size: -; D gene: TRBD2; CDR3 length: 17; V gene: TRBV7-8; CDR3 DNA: TGTGCCAGCAGCTTAGGGCTTCCAGCGGGAGAAACCTACGAGCAGTACTTC; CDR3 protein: CASSLGLPAGETYEQYF
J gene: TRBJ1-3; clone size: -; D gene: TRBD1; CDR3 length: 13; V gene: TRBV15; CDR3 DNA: TGTGCCACCAGCAGGGACAGGCCGGACACCATATATTTT; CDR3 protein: CATSRDRPDTIYF
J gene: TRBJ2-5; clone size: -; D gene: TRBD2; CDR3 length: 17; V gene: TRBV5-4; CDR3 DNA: TGTGCCAGCAGCCTGACTAGCGGGGGGGCCTCTAAGGAGACCCAGTACTTC; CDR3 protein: CASSLTSGGASKETQYF
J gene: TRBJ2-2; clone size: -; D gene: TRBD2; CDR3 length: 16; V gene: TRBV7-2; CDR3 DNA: TGTGCCAGCAGCCTTCTGGGAGGGGCGAACACCGGGGAGCTGTTTTTT; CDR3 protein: CASSLLGGANTGELFF
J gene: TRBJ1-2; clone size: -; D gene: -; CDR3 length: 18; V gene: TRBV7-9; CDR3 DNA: TGTGCCAGCAGCTTAGCGCCGCTGAGTTCCAGGGCCAACTATGGCTACACCTTC; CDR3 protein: CASSLAPLSSRANYGYTF
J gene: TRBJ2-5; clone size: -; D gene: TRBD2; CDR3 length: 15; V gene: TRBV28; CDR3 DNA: TGTGCCAGCAGCCGGGGACTAGCGGGGCAAGAGACCCAGTACTTC; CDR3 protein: CASSRGLAGQETQYF
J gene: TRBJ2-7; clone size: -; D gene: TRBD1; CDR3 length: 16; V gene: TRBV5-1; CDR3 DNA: TGCGCCAGCAGCAGTGCGCCCGGGACAGGGGATTACGAGCAGTACTTC; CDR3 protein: CASSSAPGTGDYEQYF
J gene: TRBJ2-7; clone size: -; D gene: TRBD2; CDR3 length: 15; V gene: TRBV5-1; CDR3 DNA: TGCGCCAGCAGCTTGGCCCTGCGGGGGGCCTACGAGCAGTACTTC; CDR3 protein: CASSLALRGAYEQYF
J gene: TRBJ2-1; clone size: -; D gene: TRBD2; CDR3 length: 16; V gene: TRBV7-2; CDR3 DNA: TGTGCCAGCAGCTTACGGGGGGTCTTTTCCTACAATGAGCAGTTCTTC; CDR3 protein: CASSLRGVFSYNEQFF
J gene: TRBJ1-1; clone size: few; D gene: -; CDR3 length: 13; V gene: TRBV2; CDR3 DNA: TGTGCCAGCAGCCGGGACTGGAACGCTGAAGCTTTCTTT; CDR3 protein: CASSRDWNAEAFF
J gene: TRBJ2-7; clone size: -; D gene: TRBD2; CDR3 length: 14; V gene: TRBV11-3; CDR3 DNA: TGTGCCAGCAGCCCGAGGGAGGGGTCCTACGAGCAGTACTTC; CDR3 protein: CASSPREGSYEQYF
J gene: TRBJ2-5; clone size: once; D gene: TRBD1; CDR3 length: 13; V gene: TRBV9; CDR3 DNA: TGTGCCAGCAGCGCCGGACAGGAAGAGACCCAGTACTTC; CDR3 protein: CASSAGQEETQYF
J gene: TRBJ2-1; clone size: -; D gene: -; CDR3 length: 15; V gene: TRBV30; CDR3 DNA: TGTGCCTGGAGTGTCTCGTGGCTTCCCCCCAATGAGCAGTTCTTC; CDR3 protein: CAWSVSWLPPNEQFF